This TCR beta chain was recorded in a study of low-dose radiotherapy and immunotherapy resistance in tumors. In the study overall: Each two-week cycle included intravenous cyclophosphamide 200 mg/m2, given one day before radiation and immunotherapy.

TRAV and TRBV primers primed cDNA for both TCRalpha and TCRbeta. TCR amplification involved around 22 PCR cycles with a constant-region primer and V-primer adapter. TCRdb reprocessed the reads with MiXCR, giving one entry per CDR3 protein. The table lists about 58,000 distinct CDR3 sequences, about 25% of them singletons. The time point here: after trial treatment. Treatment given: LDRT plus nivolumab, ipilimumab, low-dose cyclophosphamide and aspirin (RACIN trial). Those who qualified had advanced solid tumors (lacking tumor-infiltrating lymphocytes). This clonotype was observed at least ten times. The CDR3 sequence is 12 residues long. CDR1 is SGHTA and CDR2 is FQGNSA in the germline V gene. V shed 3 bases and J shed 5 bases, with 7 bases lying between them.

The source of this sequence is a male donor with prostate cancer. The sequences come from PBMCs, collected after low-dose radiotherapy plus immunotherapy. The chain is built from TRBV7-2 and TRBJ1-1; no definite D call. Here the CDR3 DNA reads TGTGCCAGCAGCTTGACAAAGACTGAAGCTTTCTTT. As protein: CASSLTKTEAFF.